The 11 T cell receptor beta chains reported below all come from one sample, sequenced in a study of technical replicates of blood from a few donors. Repertoires were generated with immunoSEQ multiplex PCR, while TCRdb's copy carries only in-frame clones and drops some. This sample has roughly 15,000 clones, with more than 75% found just once. The sequenced sample was PBMCs. Receptors were obtained from a human donor in good health.

The chain recombines TRBV29-1 with TRBJ1-2; 10 positions agree with TRBD1. CDR3 length equals 14 residues. V trimming: 7 bases; J trimming: 7 bases; junction bases outside the gene matches: 12. The V gene's germline CDR1 is SQVTM and CDR2 ANQGSEA. CDR3 loop: CSAIDRGQSGGYTF. The CDR3 DNA reads as TGCAGCGCCATAGACAGGGGGCAGAGTGGTGGCTACACCTTC. The full variable domain, in which reference TRBV29-1 and TRBJ1-2 provide the parts outside the CDR3, is SAVISQKPSRDICQRGTSLTIQCQVDSQVTMMFWYRQQPGQSLTLIATANQGSEATYESGFVIDKFPISRPNLTFSTLTVSNMSPEDSSIYLCSAIDRGQSGGYTFGSGTRLTVV.

This chain uses TRBV6-6 with TRBJ1-2; D uncertain. Trimming cost V 2 bases and J 7 bases, with 5 bases left between them. This CDR3 has 11 amino acids. Germline V gives CDR1 MNHNY, CDR2 SVGAGI (reference sequence). CDR3 region: CASSYGGGYTF. The CDR3 nucleotides are TGTGCCAGCAGTTACGGAGGTGGCTACACCTTC.

The chain uses TRBV18 and TRBJ2-1, with 9 bases that match TRBD2. Trimming cost V 3 bases and J 0 bases; bases outside gene matches: 9. Per germline, CDR1 KGHSH and CDR2 LQKENI. This CDR3 spans 18 amino acids. The CDR3 here is CASSPRGGSGSSYNEQFF. The CDR3 nucleotides read TGTGCCAGCTCACCCCGGGGGGGTAGCGGGAGCTCCTACAATGAGCAGTTCTTC.

The genes are TRBV27 and TRBJ1-5; D remains unclear. This CDR3 has 15 residues. Germline V lookup: CDR1 MNHEY, CDR2 SMNVEV (reference sequence). The V gene lost 2 bases and the J gene lost 7 bases, with 15 bases spanning the gap. The CDR3 DNA sequence: TGTGCCAGCAGTTTAGCGGGTTCAGGAAAACAGCCCCAGCATTTT. Translation gives CASSLAGSGKQPQHF.

The gene calls are TRBV14 and TRBJ2-2; TRBD2 agrees at 10 bases. The CDR3 sequence is 17 residues long. Trimming took 0 bases from V and 7 from J; bases not matched to a gene: 8. Per the germline V gene, CDR1 is SGHDN and CDR2 is FVKESK. CDR3 loop: CASSQEKSSGRIGELFF. Here the CDR3 DNA reads TGTGCCAGCAGCCAAGAAAAATCTAGCGGGAGAATCGGGGAGCTGTTTTTT.

The V call is TRBV9, the J call TRBJ2-1, with D perhaps matching TRBD2 (7 bases). Germline CDR1 is SGDLS and CDR2 is YYNGEE. This CDR3 is 15 amino acids long. Trimming took off 0 bases at V and 3 bases at J, with 10 bases between the two ends. The CDR3 nucleotides are TGTGCCAGCAGCGTAGTAGGGGGGGACTACAATGAGCAGTTCTTC. Its protein is CASSVVGGDYNEQFF.

V and J are TRBV6-5 and TRBJ2-1, with TRBD2 matching 7 bases. From germline, CDR1 is MNHEY and CDR2 SVGAGI. This CDR3 is 15 amino acids long. Losses at the gene ends were 0 bases for V and 9 bases for J; bases not matched to a gene: 8. Written as DNA, the CDR3 is TGTGCCAGCAGTTACTCGAGCCTAGCGGCTCGTGAGCAGTTCTTC. This translates into CASSYSSLAAREQFF.

The V gene is TRBV19, the J gene TRBJ2-1, with TRBD1 matching 9 bases. Germline V gives CDR1 LNHDA, CDR2 SQIVND (reference sequence). This CDR3 contains 16 residues. V trimming: 4 bases; J trimming: 7 bases; junction bases outside the gene matches: 11. DNA of the CDR3: TGTGCCAGTAGTAGGGACAGGGATATCGCTGGTAATGAGCAGTTCTTC. Translating it yields CASSRDRDIAGNEQFF.

This chain joins TRBV6-5 and TRBJ1-1, with D unclear. The CDR3 has 13 residues. Per germline, CDR1 MNHEY and CDR2 SVGAGI. V gave up 8 bases and J gave up 6 bases, with 16 bases separating them. CDR3 nucleotides: TGTGCCAGCCGCCCCCATGTGAGCGCTGAAGCTTTCTTT. It encodes CASRPHVSAEAFF.

The V and J genes are TRBV11-3 and TRBJ2-2; D uncertain. Looked up from germline, CDR1 is SGHNT and CDR2 is YENEEA. The germline V and J ends were trimmed by 0 bases and 9 bases, with 5 bases remaining between them. The CDR3 extends over 12 amino acids. The CDR3 nucleotides read TGTGCCAGCAGCTTAGATCGTCGGGAGCTGTTTTTT. It yields the protein CASSLDRRELFF.

The V call is TRBV28, the J call TRBJ2-7, with TRBD2 identical over 8 bases. This CDR3 comprises 16 residues. Germline V gene lookup returns CDR1 MDHEN and CDR2 SYDVKM. With 3 bases clipped from V and 4 bases from J, the junction kept 11 bases outside the gene matches. The CDR3 nucleotides read TGTGCCAGCAGTTTCTACGGGAGGGCGGCCAGATACGAGCAGTACTTC. Translated: CASSFYGRAARYEQYF.